The clone carrying this TCR beta chain was found a few times. Antigen: not known. This sample stems from a study of T cells after yellow fever vaccination. TCRdb re-called the 5' RACE reads with MiXCR, one entry per CDR3 protein. The sample has some 500,000 distinct CDR3 sequences; roughly 12% are singletons. Overall study findings and caveats: The booster response re-showed most primary clones: over 95% CD4, approximately 85% CD8.

The sample in question was PBMCs, obtained on the day of the yellow fever booster vaccination. The clonotype comes from a young man who received the YFV17D yellow fever vaccine.

The CDR3 loop reads CASSLDPRNSPLHF. For the CDR3, the DNA is TGTGCCAGCAGCTTGGACCCCAGGAATTCACCCCTCCACTTT. The V call is TRBV7-2, the J call TRBJ1-6; D remains unclear. From germline, CDR1 is SGHTA and CDR2 FQGNSA. There are 14 residues in the CDR3. The V gene lost 3 bases and the J gene lost 7 bases, with 10 bases spanning the gap.